The rows below give T cell receptor beta chains drawn from one sample of a study of OX40 agonist ivuxolimab in advanced cancers. Sequencing was performed with immunoSEQ multiplex PCR; in TCRdb, only in-frame clones are kept and a portion is missing. The data hold about 8,000 clones, with 90% observed a single time. The sample was CD4+ or CD8+ T cells sorted from blood, taken in a trial of the OX40 agonist ivuxolimab. These receptors came from an adult with an advanced solid tumor such as melanoma, head and neck, liver or kidney cancer. The CDR3 runs from the conserved cysteine through the conserved F or W. D genes are given only for firm matches. For some rows the clone size is stated as once, few or many, or as a class when expanded; others skip it.

size: .
D: .
V: TRBV2
J: TRBJ1-5
CDR3: CASRSGLSNQPQHF
DNA: TGTGCCAGCAGATCGGGGCTTAGCAATCAGCCCCAGCATTTT

size: .
D: .
V: TRBV2
J: TRBJ2-5
CDR3: CASSENRDSETQYF
DNA: TGTGCCAGCAGTGAAAACAGGGACTCGGAGACCCAGTACTTC

size: few
D: TRBD1
V: TRBV19
J: TRBJ1-2
CDR3: CASSNPGQGYQGGYTF
DNA: TGTGCCAGTAGCAATCCGGGACAGGGTTATCAAGGCGGCTACACCTTC

size: .
D: TRBD2
V: TRBV9
J: TRBJ2-1
CDR3: CASSPRLADYNEQFF
DNA: TGTGCCAGCAGCCCTCGACTAGCGGACTACAATGAGCAGTTCTTC

size: .
D: .
V: TRBV30
J: TRBJ2-3
CDR3: CARSGGPDTQYF
DNA: TGTGCCCGATCCGGGGGCCCAGATACGCAGTATTTT

size: .
D: .
V: TRBV7-3
J: TRBJ2-1
CDR3: CASSLTVSSSYNEQFF
DNA: TGTGCCAGCAGCTTAACTGTGAGTAGCTCCTACAATGAGCAGTTCTTC

size: .
D: .
V: TRBV7-6
J: TRBJ2-1
CDR3: CASSLTGRTLYNEQFF
DNA: TGTGCCAGCAGCTTAACCGGACGCACCCTCTACAATGAGCAGTTCTTC

size: .
D: .
V: TRBV15
J: TRBJ1-2
CDR3: CATSRGGQADYGYTF
DNA: TGTGCCACCAGCCGGGGGGGGCAGGCGGACTATGGCTACACCTTC

size: .
D: .
V: TRBV4-2
J: TRBJ1-5
CDR3: CASSQVDYSNQPQHF
DNA: TGTGCCAGCAGCCAAGTCGACTATAGCAATCAGCCCCAGCATTTT

size: .
D: .
V: TRBV5-1
J: TRBJ1-2
CDR3: CASSSYQGSSYGYTF
DNA: TGCGCCAGCAGCTCATACCAGGGCAGCAGCTATGGCTACACCTTC

size: once
D: .
V: TRBV7-2
J: TRBJ2-7
CDR3: CASSPDPGRAEQYF
DNA: TGTGCCAGCAGCCCAGACCCGGGGCGCGCCGAGCAGTACTTC

size: .
D: .
V: TRBV7-9
J: TRBJ2-7
CDR3: CAIGDWGEQYF
DNA: TGTGCCATCGGAGACTGGGGCGAGCAGTACTTC

size: .
D: .
V: TRBV5-1
J: TRBJ2-5
CDR3: CASSFTGFSETQYF
DNA: TGCGCCAGCAGCTTTACAGGGTTTAGCGAGACCCAGTACTTC

size: .
D: .
V: TRBV5-1
J: TRBJ2-6
CDR3: CASSLGNTGANVLTF
DNA: TGCGCCAGCAGCTTAGGGAACACTGGGGCCAACGTCCTGACTTTC

size: .
D: .
V: TRBV6-5
J: TRBJ1-1
CDR3: CASSYPGGTEAFF
DNA: TGTGCCAGCAGTTACCCGGGGGGAACTGAAGCTTTCTTT

size: .
D: .
V: TRBV7-2
J: TRBJ2-1
CDR3: CASTTGGSGSVYNEQFF
DNA: TGTGCCAGCACCACAGGGGGGAGCGGGAGCGTCTACAATGAGCAGTTCTTC

size: .
D: .
V: TRBV5-1
J: TRBJ2-1
CDR3: CASSLDLSYEQFF
DNA: TGCGCCAGCAGCTTGGATCTCAGCTATGAGCAGTTCTTC

size: .
D: .
V: TRBV18
J: TRBJ1-2
CDR3: CASSLAGGDYGYTF
DNA: TGTGCCAGCTCATTAGCCGGGGGGGACTATGGCTACACCTTC

size: .
D: TRBD2
V: TRBV19
J: TRBJ2-2
CDR3: CASGRWEGGELFF
DNA: TGTGCCAGTGGCAGGTGGGAGGGCGGGGAGCTGTTTTTT

size: once
D: .
V: TRBV5-6
J: TRBJ1-2
CDR3: CASSFPGTDGYTF
DNA: TGTGCCAGCAGCTTCCCAGGGACGGATGGCTACACCTTC

size: .
D: .
V: TRBV2
J: TRBJ1-3
CDR3: CASSERAKGNTIYF
DNA: TGTGCCAGCAGTGAAAGGGCCAAGGGAAACACCATATATTTT

size: .
D: .
V: TRBV19
J: TRBJ2-6
CDR3: CASSRGSGANVLTF
DNA: TGTGCCAGTAGCCGTGGCTCTGGGGCCAACGTCCTGACTTTC

size: few
D: .
V: TRBV5-1
J: TRBJ1-4
CDR3: CASSAQGTNEKLFF
DNA: TGCGCCAGCAGCGCGCAGGGCACTAATGAAAAACTGTTTTTT

size: .
D: .
V: TRBV2
J: TRBJ1-2
CDR3: CASPVRGRTGGYTF
DNA: TGTGCCAGCCCGGTTAGGGGACGGACGGGCGGCTACACCTTC

size: .
D: .
V: TRBV7-9
J: TRBJ2-5
CDR3: CASSPRGPETQYF
DNA: TGTGCCAGCAGCCCTCGAGGGCCCGAGACCCAGTACTTC

size: .
D: .
V: TRBV7-9
J: TRBJ1-4
CDR3: CASTTPGDSSNEKLFF
DNA: TGTGCCAGCACCACCCCCGGAGACAGCAGTAATGAAAAACTGTTTTTT

size: .
D: .
V: TRBV2
J: TRBJ1-6
CDR3: CASSERVSPLHF
DNA: TGTGCCAGCAGTGAAAGGGTTTCACCCCTCCACTTT

size: .
D: .
V: TRBV4-2
J: TRBJ1-1
CDR3: CASSPGVEAFF
DNA: TGTGCCAGCAGCCCGGGGGTGGAAGCTTTCTTT